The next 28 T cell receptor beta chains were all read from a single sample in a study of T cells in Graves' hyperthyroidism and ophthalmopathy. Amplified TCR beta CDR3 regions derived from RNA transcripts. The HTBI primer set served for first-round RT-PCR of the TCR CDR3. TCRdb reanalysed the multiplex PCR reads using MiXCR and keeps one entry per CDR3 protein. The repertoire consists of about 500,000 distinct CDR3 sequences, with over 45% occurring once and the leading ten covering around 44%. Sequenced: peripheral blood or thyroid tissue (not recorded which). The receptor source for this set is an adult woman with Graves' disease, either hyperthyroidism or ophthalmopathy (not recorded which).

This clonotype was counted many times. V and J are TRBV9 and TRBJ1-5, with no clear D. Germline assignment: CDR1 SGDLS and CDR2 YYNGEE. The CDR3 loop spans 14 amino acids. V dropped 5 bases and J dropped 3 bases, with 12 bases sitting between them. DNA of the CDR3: TGTGCCAGCAGTCGGCAGCCGAACAATCAGCCCCAGCATTTT. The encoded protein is CASSRQPNNQPQHF.

The CDR3 region has the DNA TGTGCCAGCAGCTTCCCGGGAGTTTCCTACGAGCAGTACTTC. Translation gives CASSFPGVSYEQYF. The chain carries TRBV7-8 and TRBJ2-7, with a weak D call TRBD2 (6 bases). The CDR3 loop spans 14 amino acids. V lost 3 bases and J lost 1, with 10 bases in between. Germline assignment: CDR1 SGHVS and CDR2 FQNEAQ.

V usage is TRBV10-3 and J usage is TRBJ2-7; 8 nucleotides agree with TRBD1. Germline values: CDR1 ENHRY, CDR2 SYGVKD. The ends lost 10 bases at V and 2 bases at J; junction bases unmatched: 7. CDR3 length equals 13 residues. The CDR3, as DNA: TGTGCCACAGGACAGGGCCACACCTACGAGCAGTACTTC. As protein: CATGQGHTYEQYF.

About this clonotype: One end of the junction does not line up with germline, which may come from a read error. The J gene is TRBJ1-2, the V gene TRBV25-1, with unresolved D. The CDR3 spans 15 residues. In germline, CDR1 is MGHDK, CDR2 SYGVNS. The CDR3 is CACSARTAANYGYTF. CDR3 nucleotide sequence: TGTGCCTGCAGTGCCCGGACGGCGGCTAACTATGGCTACACCTTC.

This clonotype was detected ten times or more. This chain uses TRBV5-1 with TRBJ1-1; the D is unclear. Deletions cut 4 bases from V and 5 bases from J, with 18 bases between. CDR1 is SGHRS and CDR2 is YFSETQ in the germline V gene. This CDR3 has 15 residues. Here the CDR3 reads CASSPTTLGETEAFF. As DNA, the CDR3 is TGCGCCAGCAGCCCCACCACCCTGGGAGAGACTGAAGCTTTCTTT.

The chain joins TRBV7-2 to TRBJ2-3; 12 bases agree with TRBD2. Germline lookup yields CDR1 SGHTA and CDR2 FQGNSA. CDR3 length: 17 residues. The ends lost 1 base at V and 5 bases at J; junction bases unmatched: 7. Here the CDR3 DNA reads TGTGCCAGCAGCTTAGATTGGACTAGCGGGACGTTAGATACGCAGTATTTT. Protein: CASSLDWTSGTLDTQYF.

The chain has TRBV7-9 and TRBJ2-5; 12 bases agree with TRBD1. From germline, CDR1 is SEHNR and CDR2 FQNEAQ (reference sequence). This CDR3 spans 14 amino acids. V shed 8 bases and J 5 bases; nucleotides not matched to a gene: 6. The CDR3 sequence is CASRGQGARETQYF. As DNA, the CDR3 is TGTGCCAGCCGGGGACAGGGGGCACGGGAGACCCAGTACTTC.

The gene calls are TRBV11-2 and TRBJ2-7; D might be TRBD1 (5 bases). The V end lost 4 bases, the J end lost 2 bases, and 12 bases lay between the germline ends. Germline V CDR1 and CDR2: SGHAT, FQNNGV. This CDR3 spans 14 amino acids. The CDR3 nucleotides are TGTGCCAGCAGCTCCCCCTTAGGGGCCTACGAGCAGTACTTC. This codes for CASSSPLGAYEQYF.

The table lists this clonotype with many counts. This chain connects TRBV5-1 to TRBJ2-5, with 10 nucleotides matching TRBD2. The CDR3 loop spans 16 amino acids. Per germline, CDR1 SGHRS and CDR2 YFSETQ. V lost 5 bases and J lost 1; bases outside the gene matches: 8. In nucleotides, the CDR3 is TGCGCCAGCAGTATCTCCGGGACTAGCGTCCAAGAGACCCAGTACTTC. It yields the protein CASSISGTSVQETQYF.

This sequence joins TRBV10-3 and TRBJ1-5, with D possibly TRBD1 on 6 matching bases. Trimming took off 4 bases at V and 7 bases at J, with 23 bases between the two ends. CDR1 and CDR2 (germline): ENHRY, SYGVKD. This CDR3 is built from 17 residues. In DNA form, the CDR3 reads TGTGCCATCAGTGCTACGGGGGCTCAGGGAGTCTACCAGCCCCAGCATTTT. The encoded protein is CAISATGAQGVYQPQHF.

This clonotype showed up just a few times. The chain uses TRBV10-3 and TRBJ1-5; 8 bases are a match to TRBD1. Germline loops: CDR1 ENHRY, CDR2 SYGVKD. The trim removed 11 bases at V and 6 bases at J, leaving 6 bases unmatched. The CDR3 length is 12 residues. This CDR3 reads CAATGERQPQHF. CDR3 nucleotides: TGTGCCGCGACAGGGGAGCGTCAGCCCCAGCATTTT.

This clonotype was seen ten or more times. The chain's CDR3 is CSARGGSDSYEQYF. In nucleotides, the CDR3 is TGCAGTGCTAGGGGGGGGTCCGACTCCTACGAGCAGTACTTC. The gene calls are TRBV20-1 and TRBJ2-7; 7 bases are shared with TRBD2. CDR1 is DFQATT, CDR2 SNEGSKA, per germline (reference sequence). The CDR3 has 14 amino acids. V dropped 3 bases and J dropped 0; count of bases not matched to a gene: 5.

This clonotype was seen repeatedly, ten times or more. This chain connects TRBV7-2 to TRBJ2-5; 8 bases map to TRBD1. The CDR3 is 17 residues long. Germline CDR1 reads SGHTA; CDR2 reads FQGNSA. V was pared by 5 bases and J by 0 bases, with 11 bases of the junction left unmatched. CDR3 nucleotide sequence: TGTGCCAGCAGCCTTAGCACGACAGGGGTTAACCAAGAGACCCAGTACTTC. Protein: CASSLSTTGVNQETQYF.

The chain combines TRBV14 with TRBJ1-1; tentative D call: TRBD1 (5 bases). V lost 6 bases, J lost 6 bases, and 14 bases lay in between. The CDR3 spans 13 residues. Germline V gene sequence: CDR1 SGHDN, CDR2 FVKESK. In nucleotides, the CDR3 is TGTGCCAGCAGTAACCGGGGCGCGGCTGAAGCTTTCTTT. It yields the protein CASSNRGAAEAFF.

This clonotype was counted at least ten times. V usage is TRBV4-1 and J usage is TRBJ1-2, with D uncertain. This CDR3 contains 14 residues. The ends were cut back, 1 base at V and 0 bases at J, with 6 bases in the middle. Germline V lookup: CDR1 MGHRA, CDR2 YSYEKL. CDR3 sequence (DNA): TGCGCCAGCAGCCAAGTTCTAGCTAACTATGGCTACACCTTC. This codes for CASSQVLANYGYTF.

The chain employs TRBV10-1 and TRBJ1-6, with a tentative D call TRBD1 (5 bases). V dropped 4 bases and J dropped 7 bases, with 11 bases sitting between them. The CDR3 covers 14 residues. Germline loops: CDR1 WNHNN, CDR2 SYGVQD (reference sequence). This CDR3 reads CASSAAGRNSPLHF. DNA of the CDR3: TGCGCCAGCAGTGCGGCGGGGCGGAATTCACCCCTCCACTTT.

The CDR3 sequence: CSAKGGGSTYEQYF. The CDR3 nucleotides are TGCAGCGCAAAAGGGGGGGGGTCTACCTACGAGCAGTACTTC. The genes are TRBV29-1 and TRBJ2-7, with D maybe TRBD2 (7 bases). The CDR3 contains 14 residues. Germline CDR1 reads SQVTM; CDR2 reads ANQGSEA. Trimming removed 7 bases from V and 2 bases from J, with 18 bases in between.

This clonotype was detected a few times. CDR3 nucleotide sequence: TGTGCCACCAGCAGAGACTCCCCTGGCTTTCATTCGGGCTACACCTTC. Translated: CATSRDSPGFHSGYTF. The rearrangement links TRBV15 to TRBJ1-2; no definite D call. The CDR3 spans 16 residues. V dropped 0 bases and J dropped 8 bases, with 19 bases sitting between them. Germline assignment: CDR1 LNHNV and CDR2 YYDKDF (reference sequence).

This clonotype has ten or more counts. The CDR3 loop reads CASSSTSGSSYEQYF. The DNA of the CDR3 is TGTGCCAGCAGCTCGACTAGCGGGAGCTCCTACGAGCAGTACTTC. The chain is built from TRBV12-3 or TRBV12-4 and TRBJ2-7, with 12 bases lining up with TRBD2. With 6 bases clipped from V and 0 bases from J, the junction kept 3 bases outside the gene matches. CDR3 length: 15 amino acids.

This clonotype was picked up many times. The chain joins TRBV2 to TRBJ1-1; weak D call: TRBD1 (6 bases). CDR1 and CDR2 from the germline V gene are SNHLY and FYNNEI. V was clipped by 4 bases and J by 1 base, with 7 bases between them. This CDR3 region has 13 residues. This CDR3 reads CASSGTANTEAFF. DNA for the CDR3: TGTGCCAGCAGTGGGACAGCGAACACTGAAGCTTTCTTT.

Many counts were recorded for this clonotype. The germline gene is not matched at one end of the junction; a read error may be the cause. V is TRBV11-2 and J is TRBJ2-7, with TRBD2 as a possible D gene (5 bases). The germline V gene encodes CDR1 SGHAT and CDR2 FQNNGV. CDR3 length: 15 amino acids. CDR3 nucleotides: TGTGCCAGCAGCCTGTGGTCCGGGGTCAGCGGCGAGCAATACTTC. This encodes CASSLWSGVSGEQYF.

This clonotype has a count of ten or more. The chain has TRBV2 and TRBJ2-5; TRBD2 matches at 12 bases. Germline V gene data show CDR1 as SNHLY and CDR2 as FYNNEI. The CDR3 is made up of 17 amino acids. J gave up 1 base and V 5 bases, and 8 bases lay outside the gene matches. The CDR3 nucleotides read TGTGCCAGCAGTAGACTAGCGGGAGTTTACCGCCAAGAGACCCAGTACTTC. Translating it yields CASSRLAGVYRQETQYF.

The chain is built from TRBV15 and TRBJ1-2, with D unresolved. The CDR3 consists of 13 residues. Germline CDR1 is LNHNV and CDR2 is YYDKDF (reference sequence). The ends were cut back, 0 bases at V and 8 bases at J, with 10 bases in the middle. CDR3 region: CATSREEGAGYTF. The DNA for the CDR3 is TGTGCCACCAGCAGAGAAGAGGGCGCGGGCTACACCTTC. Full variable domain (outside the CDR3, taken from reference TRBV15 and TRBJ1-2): DAMVIQNPRYQVTQFGKPVTLSCSQTLNHNVMYWYQQKSSQAPKLLFHYYDKDFNNEADTPDNFQSRRPNTSFCFLDIRSPGLGDTAMYLCATSREEGAGYTFGSGTRLTVV.

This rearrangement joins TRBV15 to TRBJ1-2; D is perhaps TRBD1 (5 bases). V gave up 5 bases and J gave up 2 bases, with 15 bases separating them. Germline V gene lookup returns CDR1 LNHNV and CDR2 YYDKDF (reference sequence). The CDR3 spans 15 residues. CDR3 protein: CATSGPSRGNYGYTF. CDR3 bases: TGTGCCACCAGCGGGCCGAGCCGGGGGAACTATGGCTACACCTTC.

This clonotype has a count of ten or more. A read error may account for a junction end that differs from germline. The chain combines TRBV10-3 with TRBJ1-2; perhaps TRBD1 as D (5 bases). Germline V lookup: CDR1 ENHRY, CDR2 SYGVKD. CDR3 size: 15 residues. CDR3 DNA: TGTGCCATCAGTGAGTCGGTCAGGGATGACTATGGCTACACTTTC. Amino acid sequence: CAISESVRDDYGYTF.

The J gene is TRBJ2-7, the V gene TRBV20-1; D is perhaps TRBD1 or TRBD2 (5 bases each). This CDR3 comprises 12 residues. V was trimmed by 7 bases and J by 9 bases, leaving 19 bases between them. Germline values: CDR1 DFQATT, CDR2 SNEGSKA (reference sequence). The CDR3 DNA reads TGCAGTGTTCTGCAGCCCGAGGGGAGGCAGTACTTC. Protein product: CSVLQPEGRQYF.

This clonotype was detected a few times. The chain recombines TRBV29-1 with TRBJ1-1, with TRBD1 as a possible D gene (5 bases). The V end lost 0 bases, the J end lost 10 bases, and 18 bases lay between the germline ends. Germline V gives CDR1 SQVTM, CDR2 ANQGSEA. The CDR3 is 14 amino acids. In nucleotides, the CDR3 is TGCAGCGTTGAAGATGGGCAGGGTAGTATTGGAGCTTTCTTT. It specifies CSVEDGQGSIGAFF.

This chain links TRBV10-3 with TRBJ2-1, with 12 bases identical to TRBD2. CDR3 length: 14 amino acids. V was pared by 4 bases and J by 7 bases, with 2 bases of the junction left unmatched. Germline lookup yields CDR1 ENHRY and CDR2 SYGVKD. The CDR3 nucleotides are TGTGCCATCAGTGCGGGACTAGCGGGTAATGAGCAGTTCTTC. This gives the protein CAISAGLAGNEQFF.